This T cell receptor (beta chain) comes out of a study of blood T cell repertoires in COVID-19. Original methodology: Reference gene primer amplification in the assay estimated nucleated cell counts. Clones were sequenced by immunoSEQ multiplex PCR, and TCRdb holds only the in-frame ones, with some missing. The DNA gave D and trimming, while V, J and clone size come from that table. The table shows under 300,000 clones, with just over 90% occurring only once. The V end was cut by 5 bases, the J end by 0 bases, with 13 bases between. Germline V gives CDR1 MDHEN, CDR2 SYDVKM. The CDR3 has 16 amino acids.

This sequence joins TRBV28 and TRBJ1-4; D is unresolved. Specimen: PBMCs or T cells enriched from blood (not recorded which). This TCR was recovered from a woman aged 40 to 55 with acute COVID-19. The CDR3 sequence is CASSPTTIATNEKLFF. The DNA for the CDR3 is TGTGCCAGCAGTCCGACTACTATTGCAACTAATGAAAAACTGTTTTTT.